Listed here are 3 T cell receptor beta chains from one sample, sequenced in a study of shared clonotypes between healthy human individuals. Libraries were prepared by immunoSEQ multiplex PCR; TCRdb keeps only in-frame clonotypes and omits some of them. Among hundreds of thousands of clones, around 74% were seen once, and the ten largest hold over 1.5%. The sample consisted of memory CD4+ T cells sorted from blood. Subset in this sample: CD45RA-negative fraction. The origin of the receptors is a woman aged 25 to 39 in good health.

The chain is built from TRBV7-9 and TRBJ2-6; no clear D. Trimming took off 1 base at V and 2 bases at J, with 12 bases between the two ends. The germline V gene has CDR1 SEHNR and CDR2 FQNEAQ (reference sequence). The CDR3 covers 17 residues. The chain's CDR3 is CASSLEIRIAGANVLTF. CDR3 sequence (DNA): TGTGCCAGCAGCTTAGAGATAAGAATAGCTGGGGCCAACGTCCTGACTTTC.

The V call is TRBV6-5, the J call TRBJ2-1; possibly TRBD1 for D (6 bases). CDR3 length: 13 residues. Trimming stripped 5 bases from V and 4 bases from J, with 9 bases between. Germline V gene lookup returns CDR1 MNHEY and CDR2 SVGAGI. The DNA of the CDR3 is TGTGCCAGCAGTAACAGGGTTTACAATGAGCAGTTCTTC. Its translation: CASSNRVYNEQFF.

This clone was counted a few times. The V call is TRBV6-5, the J call TRBJ2-7; 7 positions match TRBD1. The V segment lost 8 bases and the J segment 0 bases; nucleotides outside the gene matches: 13. Germline V gene sequence: CDR1 MNHEY, CDR2 SVGAGI. The CDR3 totals 16 residues. The CDR3 nucleotides are TGTGCCAGCGGTTTTACCACAGGGGCTAGCTCCTACGAGCAGTACTTC. Translated, it gives CASGFTTGASSYEQYF.